One sample yielded the 27 T cell receptor beta chains listed below, sequenced in a study of blood T cell repertoires in COVID-19. TCRdb keeps only in-frame clones here, not all; method: immunoSEQ multiplex PCR. Altogether 200,000 to 300,000 clones are present, 75% to 85% being singletons, with the ten largest covering around 5.2%. Material for sequencing was peripheral blood. These TCRs come from a human donor in a cohort sampled during active COVID-19.

The chain has TRBV12-3 or TRBV12-4 and TRBJ2-3; D gene unclear. The CDR3 consists of 13 residues. The ends were cut back, 8 bases at V and 0 bases at J, with 9 bases in the middle. The CDR3 bases are TGTGCCAGCGGCCAAGAAAGCACAGATACGCAGTATTTT. Protein: CASGQESTDTQYF.

This clone was seen more than once but under ten times. The chain has TRBV10-1 and TRBJ2-3; D call uncertain. V was shortened by 7 bases and J by 0 bases, with 8 bases between the two germline ends. Germline CDR1 reads WNHNN; CDR2 reads SYGVQD (reference sequence). This CDR3 is 13 amino acids long. CDR3 in DNA: TGCGCCAGCAAGGAGAGTAGCACAGATACGCAGTATTTT. This encodes CASKESSTDTQYF.

This clone was counted a few times. The chain uses TRBV5-4 and TRBJ2-2, with TRBD2 as a possible D gene (5 bases). CDR1 is SGHNT, CDR2 YYREEE, per germline (reference sequence). The length of the CDR3 is 16 residues. V was trimmed by 1 base and J by 0 bases, leaving 10 bases between them. The CDR3 DNA is TGTGCCAGCAGCTTGAGGCGGGTATCGAACACCGGGGAGCTGTTTTTT. This sequence encodes CASSLRRVSNTGELFF.

This clone was found once. This chain connects TRBV3-1 (or the pseudogene TRBV3-2) to TRBJ2-5; a possible D gene is TRBD1 (6 bases). The germline CDR1 and CDR2 sequences are LGHDT and YNNKEL (reference sequence). CDR3 length: 16 residues. V lost 1 base and J lost 4, with 16 bases in between. The CDR3 DNA sequence: TGTGCCAGCAGCCAAGGGGGGACAATCGGCTCAGAGACCCAGTACTTC. Translating it yields CASSQGGTIGSETQYF.

The V gene is TRBV5-1, the J gene TRBJ1-6; possibly TRBD1 for D (6 bases). V was clipped by 4 bases and J by 7 bases, with 15 bases between them. CDR3 length: 15 amino acids. In germline, CDR1 is SGHRS, CDR2 YFSETQ. The CDR3 spells CASSIMGQGNSPLHF. In DNA form, the CDR3 reads TGCGCCAGCAGCATAATGGGACAAGGGAATTCACCCCTCCACTTT.

The V gene is TRBV5-1, the J gene TRBJ1-1; 10 bases line up with TRBD1. Germline loops: CDR1 SGHRS, CDR2 YFSETQ. After removal of 4 bases from V and 3 bases from J, the junction contained 6 bases not matched to a gene. This CDR3 is built from 15 residues. CDR3 region: CASSIGTGVDTEAFF. CDR3 DNA: TGCGCCAGCAGCATAGGGACAGGGGTTGACACTGAAGCTTTCTTT.

The chain couples TRBV4-2 to TRBJ2-1, with 10 nucleotides matching TRBD2. CDR1 and CDR2 (germline): LGHNA, YNFKEQ. V lost 1 base to trimming and J lost 9 bases; unmatched junction nucleotides: 9. The CDR3 is made up of 16 amino acids. Here the CDR3 DNA reads TGTGCCAGCAGCCAAGGTTCTAGCGGGGGACGGGGTGAGCAGTTCTTC. Its protein product is CASSQGSSGGRGEQFF.

The chain joins TRBV6-5 to TRBJ1-1; D not resolved. This CDR3 comprises 14 residues. Trimming cost V 7 bases and J 10 bases, with 22 bases left between them. In germline, CDR1 is MNHEY, CDR2 SVGAGI. In DNA form, the CDR3 reads TGTGCCAGCATTTTCATGTCCTTAAGAGGATCAGCTTTCTTT. Its translation is CASIFMSLRGSAFF.

This chain joins TRBV6-4 and TRBJ2-1; the match to TRBD2 covers 11 bases. The germline V gene has CDR1 MRHNA and CDR2 SNTAGT. The CDR3 totals 15 residues. J was trimmed by 9 bases and V by 3 bases; bases with no gene match: 7. As DNA, the CDR3 is TGTGCCAGCAGTGAGATGACTAGCGGGATGACTGAGCAGTTCTTC. Protein sequence: CASSEMTSGMTEQFF.

This clone has a handful of counts. The gene calls are TRBV24-1 and TRBJ2-1; the match to TRBD2 covers 12 bases. CDR3 length equals 17 residues. After removal of 3 bases from V and 5 bases from J, the junction contained 7 bases not matched to a gene. The V gene's germline CDR1 is KGHDR and CDR2 SFDVKD. As DNA, the CDR3 is TGTGCCACCAGTGATCCTGGACTAGCGGGGAAAAACAATGAGCAGTTCTTC. It translates to CATSDPGLAGKNNEQFF.

The chain carries TRBV19 and TRBJ1-1, with D unresolved. In germline, CDR1 is LNHDA, CDR2 SQIVND (reference sequence). The CDR3 loop spans 15 amino acids. The ends were cut back, 7 bases at V and 4 bases at J, with 19 bases in the middle. The CDR3 DNA follows: TGTGCCAGTATTTTAAATGCCCAGGCCGTCACTGAAGCTTTCTTT. It encodes CASILNAQAVTEAFF.

The rearrangement joins TRBV5-5 to TRBJ1-2, with 10 bases lining up with TRBD1. The J segment lost 3 bases and the V segment lost 1 base, leaving 3 bases of the junction unmatched. CDR3 size: 15 residues. Looked up from germline, CDR1 is SGHKS and CDR2 is YYEKEE (reference sequence). The CDR3 reads CASSLNGQGDYGYTF. The CDR3 nucleotides are TGTGCCAGCAGCTTGAATGGACAGGGGGACTATGGCTACACCTTC.

This chain connects TRBV19 to TRBJ2-1; 8 nucleotides align to TRBD2. Germline lookup yields CDR1 LNHDA and CDR2 SQIVND (reference sequence). The CDR3 is made up of 15 amino acids. Trimming at V came to 8 bases and at J to 2 bases, leaving 8 bases not matched to a gene. CDR3 amino acids: CASGLAGGPYNEQFF. The CDR3 DNA reads as TGTGCCAGTGGGCTGGCGGGGGGACCCTACAATGAGCAGTTCTTC. Drawing the rest from reference TRBV19 and TRBJ2-1, the complete variable domain is DGGITQSPKYLFRKEGQNVTLSCEQNLNHDAMYWYRQDPGQGLRLIYYSQIVNDFQKGDIAEGYSVSREKKESFPLTVTSAQKNPTAFYLCASGLAGGPYNEQFFGPGTRLTVL.

This clone came up a few times. The rearrangement uses TRBV15 and TRBJ2-3; a possible D gene is TRBD1 (6 bases). Germline V lookup: CDR1 LNHNV, CDR2 YYDKDF (reference sequence). This CDR3 comprises 15 residues. The V end lost 6 bases, the J end lost 2 bases, and 15 bases lay between the germline ends. The CDR3 DNA reads as TGTGCCACCAGGATGGACAGCCTTTTCACAGATACGCAGTATTTT. This encodes CATRMDSLFTDTQYF. Looking up the rest from reference TRBV15 and TRBJ2-3 gives the full variable domain: DAMVIQNPRYQVTQFGKPVTLSCSQTLNHNVMYWYQQKSSQAPKLLFHYYDKDFNNEADTPDNFQSRRPNTSFCFLDIRSPGLGDTAMYLCATRMDSLFTDTQYFGPGTRLTVL.

The V call is TRBV7-3, the J call TRBJ2-1; 7 bases are shared with TRBD1. Germline values: CDR1 SGHTA, CDR2 FQGTGA. V lost 4 bases to trimming and J lost 5 bases; unmatched junction nucleotides: 5. The CDR3 totals 14 residues. The CDR3 DNA reads TGTGCCAGCAGCTCCCACAGGGGCCACAATGAGCAGTTCTTC. It codes for CASSSHRGHNEQFF.

This sequence joins TRBV28 and TRBJ2-5, with TRBD2 matching 7 bases. V was pared by 4 bases and J by 5 bases, with 10 bases of the junction left unmatched. From germline, CDR1 is MDHEN and CDR2 SYDVKM. This CDR3 has 15 residues. CDR3: CASSSLAGRSETQYF. The CDR3 DNA is TGTGCCAGCAGTTCCTTAGCGGGCCGGTCGGAGACCCAGTACTTC.

This rearrangement joins TRBV7-9 to TRBJ1-4; TRBD1 might be the D (6 bases). The length of the CDR3 is 15 residues. V lost 5 bases, J lost 4 bases, and 14 bases lay in between. Germline V gives CDR1 SEHNR, CDR2 FQNEAQ (reference sequence). The DNA for the CDR3 is TGTGCCAGCAGCCAACAGGGAGATTATAATGAAAAACTGTTTTTT. Its protein is CASSQQGDYNEKLFF.

The CDR3 nucleotides read TGCAGCGTTGAAGAATATAGCAATCAGCCCCAGCATTTT. As protein: CSVEEYSNQPQHF. V and J are TRBV29-1 and TRBJ1-5; D ambiguous. With 0 bases removed from V and 0 bases from J, the gap between germline ends came to 3 bases. In germline, CDR1 is SQVTM, CDR2 ANQGSEA. The CDR3 totals 13 residues.

This sequence joins TRBV7-3 and TRBJ1-1; 10 nucleotides match TRBD1. The ends lost 4 bases at V and 12 bases at J; junction bases unmatched: 14. CDR3 length: 15 amino acids. The germline CDR1 and CDR2 sequences are SGHTA and FQGTGA. The CDR3: CASSSGGGQGRSTFF. Here the CDR3 DNA reads TGTGCCAGCAGCTCCGGTGGGGGACAGGGGAGATCAACTTTCTTT. Combining the CDR3 with reference TRBV7-3 and TRBJ1-1 gives the whole variable domain GAGVSQTPSNKVTEKGKYVELRCDPISGHTALYWYRQSLGQGPEFLIYFQGTGAADDSGLPNDRFFAVRPEGSVSTLKIQRTERGDSAVYLCASSSGGGQGRSTFFGQGTRLTVV.

This clone occurred a few times. This rearrangement joins TRBV5-4 to TRBJ2-7; perhaps TRBD1 as D (5 bases). CDR3 length: 14 amino acids. The germline gives CDR1 SGHNT, CDR2 YYREEE (reference sequence). V lost 1 base and J lost 5, with 13 bases in between. CDR3 in DNA: TGTGCCAGCAGCTTGCGGTGGGGCCCGGACGAGCAGTACTTC. As protein: CASSLRWGPDEQYF.

This clone appeared once. The V gene is TRBV19, the J gene TRBJ1-3, with a weak D call TRBD1 (5 bases). The germline V gene encodes CDR1 LNHDA and CDR2 SQIVND (reference sequence). V was pared by 3 bases and J by 3 bases, with 9 bases between. This CDR3 is built from 14 residues. This chain's CDR3 is CASSIATDGNTIYF. In DNA form, the CDR3 reads TGTGCCAGTAGTATTGCGACAGATGGAAACACCATATATTTT.

This chain links TRBV19 with TRBJ2-2, with D perhaps TRBD1 (7 bases). V dropped 8 bases and J dropped 7 bases, with 14 bases sitting between them. The CDR3 runs 13 residues. Per germline, CDR1 LNHDA and CDR2 SQIVND (reference sequence). CDR3 in amino acids: CASLQGTGGELFF. The CDR3 coding sequence is TGTGCCAGTCTACAGGGGACTGGCGGGGAGCTGTTTTTT.

The chain has TRBV13 and TRBJ2-5, with a tentative D call TRBD1 (5 bases). V shed 2 bases and J shed 4 bases, with 11 bases lying between them. The germline gives CDR1 PRHDT, CDR2 FYEKMQ (reference sequence). The CDR3 runs 14 residues. The CDR3 DNA reads TGTGCCAGCAGCTTACGTGGGGCCCCAGAGACCCAGTACTTC. The encoded protein is CASSLRGAPETQYF.

The rearrangement links TRBV24-1 to TRBJ2-3; no firm D call. Trimming shortened V by 3 bases and J by 4 bases, and 13 bases separated the two germline ends. CDR1 is KGHDR, CDR2 SFDVKD, per germline. The CDR3 loop spans 15 amino acids. The CDR3: CATSDESGAPDTQYF. The CDR3 DNA sequence: TGTGCCACCAGTGATGAGTCCGGAGCCCCAGATACGCAGTATTTT.

V is TRBV27 and J is TRBJ2-5; maybe TRBD2 (6 bases). Trimming left V 4 bases short and J 5 bases short, with 20 bases between. The CDR3 extends over 16 amino acids. Germline CDR1 and CDR2: MNHEY and SMNVEV (reference sequence). For the CDR3, the DNA is TGTGCCAGCAGTTCACACGGGACTGCGACGGGCGAGACCCAGTACTTC. It codes for CASSSHGTATGETQYF.

The chain has TRBV3-1 (or the pseudogene TRBV3-2) and TRBJ2-2; 11 bases line up with TRBD2. The CDR3 is made up of 17 amino acids. With V trimmed by 6 bases and J by 0 bases, 6 bases remained unmatched. Per germline, CDR1 LGHDT and CDR2 YNNKEL (reference sequence). This CDR3 is CASRRPGLAANTGELFF. The CDR3 nucleotides read TGTGCCAGCAGACGGCCGGGACTAGCGGCGAACACCGGGGAGCTGTTTTTT.

The rearrangement links TRBV3-1 (or the pseudogene TRBV3-2) to TRBJ2-7; D might be TRBD2 (6 bases). Germline assignment: CDR1 LGHDT and CDR2 YNNKEL (reference sequence). The CDR3 consists of 15 residues. V was cut by 1 base and J by 1 base, with 11 bases left in between. CDR3 nucleotides: TGTGCCAGCAGCCAAGTGGGGGGTAGGTCCTACGAGCAGTACTTC. Its protein is CASSQVGGRSYEQYF.